The source of this T cell receptor (beta chain) is a study of early T cells in non-severe SARS-CoV-2 infection. Study details: It was bulk RNA from unsorted whole blood that was sequenced, and the chains were unpaired. General study points: Matching against VDJdb likely underestimated virus-specific expansions, favoring anti-spike CD8.

In the library, individual cDNA molecules carried attached unique molecular identifiers. TCRdb fed the 5' RACE reads into MiXCR, producing one record per CDR3 protein. The sample has tens of thousands of distinct CDR3 sequences; 8.8% are singletons. Deletions cut 3 bases from V and 4 bases from J, with 9 bases between. Germline V lookup: CDR1 SGHNT, CDR2 YENEEA. The CDR3 runs to 13 residues. As for this clonotype: As yet, its antigen is unknown.

The chain combines TRBV11-3 with TRBJ1-1; D gene unclear. The TCR sequence derives from an adult who was a healthcare worker with PCR-confirmed SARS-CoV-2 infection or an uninfected control (not recorded which). The specimen was whole blood, collected at baseline. CDR3 sequence (DNA): TGTGCCAGCAGCTTTAAGTGGGGCACTGAAGCTTTCTTT. It translates to CASSFKWGTEAFF.